Below, 7 T cell receptor beta chains from the same sample are listed, as sequenced in a study of human T cells and chemical hapten exposure. TCRdb itself ran the RACE reads through MiXCR, one entry per CDR3 protein. This sample yields approximately 400,000 distinct CDR3 sequences, of which 5.1% are seen a single time; 2% to 3% belongs to the top ten. Time point described: pre-sensitization, week 0. Stated treatment: therapeutic diphenylcyclopropenone sensitization with weekly scalp DPC. The sample in question was whole blood, obtained in connection with sensitization to the hapten diphenylcyclopropenone (DPC). Every receptor here comes from a woman between 45 and 60 years old with alopecia areata. Some clones in this sample may be carry-over from other donors' samples.

This chain connects TRBV20-1 to TRBJ1-2; TRBD1 might be the D (5 bases). From germline, CDR1 is DFQATT and CDR2 SNEGSKA (reference sequence). The length of the CDR3 is 14 residues. Between the trimmed V and J ends, which lost 4 bases and 3 bases, there was a span of 15 bases. In DNA form, the CDR3 reads TGCAGTGCTACAATGTCAGGGAACGACTATGGCTACACCTTC. Its protein is CSATMSGNDYGYTF.

Ten or more counts support this clonotype. The V and J genes are TRBV7-3 and TRBJ2-7; 7 positions match TRBD1. Germline V gene lookup returns CDR1 SGHTA and CDR2 FQGTGA. The CDR3 loop spans 13 amino acids. V was clipped by 6 bases and J by 1 base; unmatched bases: 3. CDR3 nucleotides: TGTGCCAGCAGTATGGGACAGTCCTACGAGCAGTACTTC. The encoded protein is CASSMGQSYEQYF.

A note on this clonotype: A read error is possible here, since a much larger clone lies one base away. The chain uses TRBV11-2 and TRBJ2-2; D remains ambiguous. V lost 7 bases and J 7 bases, leaving 13 bases between the germline ends. The CDR3 is 13 residues long. Germline loops: CDR1 SGHAT, CDR2 FQNNGV. The CDR3 loop reads CASNPIVGGELFF. CDR3 in DNA: TGTGCCAGCAACCCGATTGTGGGCGGGGAGCTGTTTTTT.

Many counts were recorded for this clonotype. The V gene is TRBV10-3, the J gene TRBJ2-1, with 7 bases lining up with TRBD2. The trim removed 5 bases at V and 2 bases at J, leaving 3 bases unmatched. Germline V gene sequence: CDR1 ENHRY, CDR2 SYGVKD. CDR3 length: 14 amino acids. CDR3 bases: TGTGCCATCAGTACTAGCGCTACCTACAATGAGCAGTTCTTC. This gives the protein CAISTSATYNEQFF.

The sample holds a few counts of this clonotype. The V and J genes are TRBV5-1 and TRBJ2-3; tentative D call: TRBD2 (5 bases). Looked up from germline, CDR1 is SGHRS and CDR2 is YFSETQ. This CDR3 spans 15 amino acids. V was shortened by 3 bases and J by 0 bases, with 11 bases between the two germline ends. CDR3 nucleotides: TGCGCCAGCAGCTCAGGACTGGATAGCACAGATACGCAGTATTTT. Translating it yields CASSSGLDSTDTQYF.

This chain connects TRBV29-1 to TRBJ1-4, with D possibly TRBD1 on 6 matching bases. Trimming took 1 base from V and 7 from J, leaving 10 bases between them. The length of the CDR3 is 13 residues. Germline V CDR1 and CDR2: SQVTM, ANQGSEA. The CDR3 nucleotides read TGCAGCGTTGAAGCACAGGGTAGTGAAAAACTGTTTTTT. Translation: CSVEAQGSEKLFF.

This clonotype was counted a few times. This chain joins TRBV2 and TRBJ1-5; D remains ambiguous. Germline V gives CDR1 SNHLY, CDR2 FYNNEI. V dropped 4 bases and J dropped 0 bases, with 7 bases sitting between them. The CDR3 is 14 amino acids. CDR3: CASSVTHSNQPQHF. CDR3 DNA: TGTGCCAGCAGTGTGACACATAGCAATCAGCCCCAGCATTTT.